A selection of T cell receptor beta chains follows, all from one sample in a study of T-cell reconstitution after alpha-beta-depleted transplantation in children. TCRdb processed the PCR reads anew with MiXCR; each CDR3 protein has one entry. The sample holds nearly 20,000 distinct CDR3 sequences, 13% seen once. The sequences come from PBMCs, mostly from graft donor cells, collected 60 days after TCRalphabeta/CD19-depleted stem cell transplant. Source of these receptors: a female patient aged 2-9 years who had a stem cell transplant for congenital amegakaryocytic thrombocytopenia, so the T cells may come from the graft donor. CDR3s include the opening cysteine and the closing phenylalanine or tryptophan. The order of the fields is V gene, D gene, J gene, clone size, CDR3 protein, CDR3 DNA. A D gene is named only where the DNA matches it firmly. Clone size is stated in some rows and not others, as once, few, many or a class when expanded.

V gene: TRBV9
D gene: .
J gene: TRBJ1-5
clone size: many
CDR3 protein: CASSVAPDQPQHF
CDR3 DNA: TGTGCCAGCAGCGTAGCCCCGGATCAGCCCCAGCATTTT

V gene: TRBV28
D gene: .
J gene: TRBJ1-3
clone size: .
CDR3 protein: CASRFPGNTIYF
CDR3 DNA: TGTGCCAGCAGGTTCCCTGGAAACACCATATATTTT

V gene: TRBV5-1
D gene: TRBD2
J gene: TRBJ2-7
clone size: medium-sized
CDR3 protein: CASSQIAGGTYEQYF
CDR3 DNA: TGCGCCAGCAGTCAAATAGCGGGAGGGACCTACGAGCAGTACTTC

V gene: TRBV12-3/TRBV12-4
D gene: .
J gene: TRBJ2-3
clone size: many
CDR3 protein: CASSLLREQYF
CDR3 DNA: TGTGCCAGCAGTTTACTAAGGGAGCAGTATTTT

V gene: TRBV3-1
D gene: .
J gene: TRBJ2-3
clone size: many
CDR3 protein: CASSQADTQYF
CDR3 DNA: TGTGCCAGCAGCCAAGCAGATACGCAGTATTTT

V gene: TRBV6-1
D gene: TRBD1
J gene: TRBJ1-6
clone size: .
CDR3 protein: CAAQGQGDFLGNSPLHF
CDR3 DNA: TGTGCCGCACAGGGACAGGGGGATTTTCTGGGAAATTCACCCCTCCACTTT

V gene: TRBV15
D gene: .
J gene: TRBJ1-1
clone size: many
CDR3 protein: CATSRGGTAFF
CDR3 DNA: TGTGCCACCAGCAGAGGTGGTACAGCTTTCTTT

V gene: TRBV6-5
D gene: TRBD2
J gene: TRBJ2-1
clone size: many
CDR3 protein: CASTRLAGNEQFF
CDR3 DNA: TGTGCCAGCACGCGCCTAGCGGGGAATGAGCAGTTCTTC

V gene: TRBV20-1
D gene: TRBD2
J gene: TRBJ2-3
clone size: many
CDR3 protein: CSAVLAGSTDTQYF
CDR3 DNA: TGCAGTGCTGTACTAGCGGGGAGCACAGATACGCAGTATTTT

V gene: TRBV29-1
D gene: TRBD2
J gene: TRBJ2-1
clone size: many
CDR3 protein: CSVETSGRESSYNEQFF
CDR3 DNA: TGCAGCGTTGAAACTAGCGGGAGGGAGAGCTCCTACAATGAGCAGTTCTTC

V gene: TRBV27
D gene: .
J gene: TRBJ2-2
clone size: many
CDR3 protein: CASRGLNGELFF
CDR3 DNA: TGTGCCAGCAGGGGGCTAAACGGGGAGCTGTTTTTT

V gene: TRBV20-1
D gene: .
J gene: TRBJ2-1
clone size: many
CDR3 protein: CSAGRMGGYNEQFF
CDR3 DNA: TGCAGTGCTGGGCGAATGGGAGGATACAATGAGCAGTTCTTC

V gene: TRBV25-1
D gene: .
J gene: TRBJ1-4
clone size: many
CDR3 protein: CASSESAWGTNEKLFF
CDR3 DNA: TGTGCCAGCAGTGAGTCAGCCTGGGGGACTAATGAAAAACTGTTTTTT

V gene: TRBV19
D gene: .
J gene: TRBJ2-2
clone size: many
CDR3 protein: CASSIASTLTLNTGELFF
CDR3 DNA: TGTGCCAGTAGTATAGCCTCAACATTAACCCTAAACACCGGGGAGCTGTTTTTT

V gene: TRBV5-4
D gene: TRBD1
J gene: TRBJ2-7
clone size: many
CDR3 protein: CASSPSSGTAYEQYF
CDR3 DNA: TGTGCCAGCAGCCCGAGTAGTGGGACAGCCTACGAGCAGTACTTC

V gene: TRBV11-2
D gene: .
J gene: TRBJ2-3
clone size: many
CDR3 protein: CASSLGLTPDTQYF
CDR3 DNA: TGTGCCAGCAGCTTAGGGCTCACCCCAGATACGCAGTATTTT

V gene: TRBV3-1
D gene: .
J gene: TRBJ2-1
clone size: many
CDR3 protein: CASSLVGLAYNEQFF
CDR3 DNA: TGTGCCAGCAGCCTTGTGGGGTTGGCCTACAATGAGCAGTTCTTC

V gene: TRBV3-1
D gene: TRBD1
J gene: TRBJ2-3
clone size: .
CDR3 protein: CASCPGQSSTDTQYF
CDR3 DNA: TGTGCCTCCTGCCCGGGACAGTCTAGCACAGATACGCAGTATTTT

V gene: TRBV6-1
D gene: .
J gene: TRBJ1-1
clone size: .
CDR3 protein: CASNPLHYRDTEAFF
CDR3 DNA: TGTGCCAGCAACCCACTCCATTATAGGGACACTGAAGCTTTCTTT

V gene: TRBV19
D gene: TRBD1
J gene: TRBJ2-1
clone size: .
CDR3 protein: CASRARDRGHNEQFF
CDR3 DNA: TGTGCCAGTAGGGCCCGGGACAGGGGCCACAATGAGCAGTTCTTC

V gene: TRBV7-2
D gene: TRBD1
J gene: TRBJ1-5
clone size: many
CDR3 protein: CASSFRTGNQPQHF
CDR3 DNA: TGTGCCAGCAGCTTCCGGACAGGAAATCAGCCCCAGCATTTT

V gene: TRBV6-1
D gene: TRBD2
J gene: TRBJ2-5
clone size: many
CDR3 protein: CASSEWVAGGGETQYF
CDR3 DNA: TGTGCCAGCAGTGAATGGGTAGCGGGAGGCGGAGAGACCCAGTACTTC

V gene: TRBV5-4
D gene: TRBD2
J gene: TRBJ2-2
clone size: many
CDR3 protein: CASSFSGRADTGELFF
CDR3 DNA: TGTGCCAGCAGCTTTAGCGGGAGGGCCGACACCGGGGAGCTGTTTTTT

V gene: TRBV4-1
D gene: .
J gene: TRBJ2-7
clone size: many
CDR3 protein: CASSQSGRRAFDEQYF
CDR3 DNA: TGCGCCAGCAGCCAATCGGGCAGGCGGGCGTTCGACGAGCAGTACTTC

V gene: TRBV7-9
D gene: .
J gene: TRBJ1-5
clone size: many
CDR3 protein: CASSLDGGGYNQPQHF
CDR3 DNA: TGTGCCAGCAGCTTAGATGGTGGGGGTTACAATCAGCCCCAGCATTTT

V gene: TRBV11-2
D gene: TRBD2
J gene: TRBJ2-7
clone size: many
CDR3 protein: CASSFPQLAGDPLYEQYF
CDR3 DNA: TGTGCCAGCAGCTTCCCCCAGCTAGCGGGGGATCCTCTCTACGAGCAGTACTTC

V gene: TRBV20-1
D gene: .
J gene: TRBJ1-4
clone size: .
CDR3 protein: CSATLDSSTNEKLFF
CDR3 DNA: TGCAGTGCTACCCTTGACAGTTCAACTAATGAAAAACTGTTTTTT

V gene: TRBV20-1
D gene: TRBD2
J gene: TRBJ2-3
clone size: medium-sized
CDR3 protein: CSAREASGSGDTQYF
CDR3 DNA: TGCAGTGCTAGAGAGGCCAGCGGGAGCGGAGATACGCAGTATTTT

V gene: TRBV27
D gene: .
J gene: TRBJ2-5
clone size: many
CDR3 protein: CASSGGGWGTQYF
CDR3 DNA: TGTGCCAGCAGCGGGGGTGGATGGGGGACCCAGTACTTC

V gene: TRBV7-8
D gene: TRBD2
J gene: TRBJ2-1
clone size: medium-sized
CDR3 protein: CASSRLARYNEQFF
CDR3 DNA: TGTGCCAGCAGCCGACTAGCGCGATACAATGAGCAGTTCTTC

V gene: TRBV20-1
D gene: TRBD1
J gene: TRBJ2-5
clone size: many
CDR3 protein: CSVRTGGETQYF
CDR3 DNA: TGCAGCGTACGGACAGGGGGGGAGACCCAGTACTTC

V gene: TRBV6-5
D gene: TRBD2
J gene: TRBJ2-3
clone size: few
CDR3 protein: CASSRLAGGPDTQYF
CDR3 DNA: TGTGCCAGCAGTCGACTAGCGGGAGGTCCAGATACGCAGTATTTT

V gene: TRBV11-2
D gene: .
J gene: TRBJ2-1
clone size: many
CDR3 protein: CASSPVGSYNEQFF
CDR3 DNA: TGTGCCAGCAGCCCCGTGGGAAGCTACAATGAGCAGTTCTTC